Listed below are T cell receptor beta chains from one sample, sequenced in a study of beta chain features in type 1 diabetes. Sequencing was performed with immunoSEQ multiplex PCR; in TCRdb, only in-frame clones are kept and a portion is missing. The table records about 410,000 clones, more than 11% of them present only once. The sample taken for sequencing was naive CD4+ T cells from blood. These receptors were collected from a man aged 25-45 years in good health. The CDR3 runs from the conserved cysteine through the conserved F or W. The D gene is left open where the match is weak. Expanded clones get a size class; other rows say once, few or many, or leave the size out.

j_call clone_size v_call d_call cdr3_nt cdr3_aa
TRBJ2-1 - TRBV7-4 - TGTGCCAGCAGCTATGTGGATGAGCAGTTCTTC CASSYVDEQFF
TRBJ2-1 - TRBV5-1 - TGCGCCAGCAGCTTAGGCGGGGTCTCCTACAATGAGCAGTTCTTC CASSLGGVSYNEQFF
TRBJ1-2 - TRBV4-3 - TGCGCCAGCAGCCAAGATTCAGGGGCGCATGGCTACACCTTC CASSQDSGAHGYTF
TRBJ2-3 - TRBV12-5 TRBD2 TGTGCTAGTGGTTTACTAGCGGGTACGGATACGCAGTATTTT CASGLLAGTDTQYF
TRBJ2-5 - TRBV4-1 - TGCGCCAGCAGCCAGGCATACCAAGAGACCCAGTACTTC CASSQAYQETQYF
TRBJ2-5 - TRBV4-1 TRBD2 TGCGCCAGCAGCCCATCCGGGACTAGCGGGGGCGCAGGTCAAGAGACCCAGTACTTC CASSPSGTSGGAGQETQYF
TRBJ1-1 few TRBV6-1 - TGTGCCAGCAGTGCCGTAGACCGGGGAGCTGAAGCTTTCTTT CASSAVDRGAEAFF
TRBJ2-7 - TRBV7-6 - TGTGCCAGCAGCTTAGCGACAGGCAAGCGGTACGAGCAGTACTTC CASSLATGKRYEQYF
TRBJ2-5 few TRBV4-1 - TGCGCCAGCAGCCAAGTCCACGAGACCCAGTACTTC CASSQVHETQYF
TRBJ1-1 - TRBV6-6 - TGTGCCAGCATGTTGATCCAAGCCACTGAAGCTTTCTTT CASMLIQATEAFF
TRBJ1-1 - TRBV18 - TGTGCCAGCTCTCTAGACAGGAACACTGAAGCTTTCTTT CASSLDRNTEAFF
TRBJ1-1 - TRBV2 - TGTGCCAGCAGGACAGTAATGAACACTGAAGCTTTCTTT CASRTVMNTEAFF
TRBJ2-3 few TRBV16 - TGTGCCAGCAGCACACCAGGGAATGGGGATACGCAGTATTTT CASSTPGNGDTQYF
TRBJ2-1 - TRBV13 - TGTGCCAGCACCCCTGGGGGGGCCTCCTACAATGAGCAGTTCTTC CASTPGGASYNEQFF
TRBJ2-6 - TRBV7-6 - TGTGCCAGCAGCTCTGGGTCGGGGAGCTCTGGGGCCAACGTCCTGACTTTC CASSSGSGSSGANVLTF
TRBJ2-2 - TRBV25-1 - TGTGCCAGCAGTCGGGGGACCGGGGAGCTGTTTTTT CASSRGTGELFF
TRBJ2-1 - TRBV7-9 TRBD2 TGTGCCAGCAGCCCCGGGATCTCCGGGAGGGGTGAGCAGTTCTTC CASSPGISGRGEQFF
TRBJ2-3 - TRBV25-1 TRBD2 TGTGCCAGCAGTGATCCCCCACAATTAGCTGGCGGGGGGGATACGCAGTATTTT CASSDPPQLAGGGDTQYF
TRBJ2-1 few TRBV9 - TGTGCCAGCAGCGTAGAATTAGCGGCGTACAATGAGCAGTTCTTC CASSVELAAYNEQFF
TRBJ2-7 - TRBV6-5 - TGTGCCAGGAAATCTCCCCTCTACGAGCAGTACTTC CARKSPLYEQYF
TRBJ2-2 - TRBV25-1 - TGTGCCAGCAGTGAATTGACGGGGCGCTGGCTGTTTTTT CASSELTGRWLFF
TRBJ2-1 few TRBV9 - TGTGCCAGCAGCGTACACCTTGGAGGCGGTGAGCAGTTCTTC CASSVHLGGGEQFF
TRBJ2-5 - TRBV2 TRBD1 TGTGCCAGCCTCAGACAGGGGCCTTGGGAGACCCAGTACTTC CASLRQGPWETQYF
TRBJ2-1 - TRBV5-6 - TGTGCCAGCAGCTTGACTAGTATGGGTGAGCAGTTCTTC CASSLTSMGEQFF
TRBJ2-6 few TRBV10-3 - TGTGCCAATTCTCCCTCTGGGGCCAACGTCCTGACTTTC CANSPSGANVLTF
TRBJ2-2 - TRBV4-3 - TGCGCCAGCAGCCAAGAGAGCCCCGGGTACACCGGGGAGCTGTTTTTT CASSQESPGYTGELFF
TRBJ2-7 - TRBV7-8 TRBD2 TGTGCCAGCAGCGTCGGACTAGCGGGGGCCTACGAGCAGTACTTC CASSVGLAGAYEQYF
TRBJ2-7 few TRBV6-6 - TGTGCCAGCAGTTACTCTATCCACGAGCAGTACTTC CASSYSIHEQYF
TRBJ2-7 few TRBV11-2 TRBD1 TGTGCCAGCAGCCTACAGGGGCGGACCTACGAGCAGTACTTC CASSLQGRTYEQYF
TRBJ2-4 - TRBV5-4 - TGTGCCAGCAGCTTGGGGGGACGGGACGCTGTTCAGTACTTC CASSLGGRDAVQYF
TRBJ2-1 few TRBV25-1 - TGTGCCAGCAGTGAATTAATGGGCCGGGATCCGTTCTTC CASSELMGRDPFF
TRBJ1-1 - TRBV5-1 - TGCGCCAGCAGCTTAGAGGTAATCACTGAAGCTTTCTTT CASSLEVITEAFF
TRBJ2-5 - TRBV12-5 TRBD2 TGTGCTAGTGGTTTGCTAGCGGGGGGCGCGGGGACCCAGTACTTC CASGLLAGGAGTQYF
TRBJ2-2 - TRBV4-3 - TGCGCCAGCAGCCAGGGCCACTTGACCGGGGAGCTGTTTTTT CASSQGHLTGELFF
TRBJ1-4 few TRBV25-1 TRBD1 TGTGCCAGCAGTCTACAGGGGCCTAATGAAAAACTGTTTTTT CASSLQGPNEKLFF
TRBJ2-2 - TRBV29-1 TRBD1 TGCAGCGTTGGAAAGGGACAGAGATTAGGGGAGCTGTTTTTT CSVGKGQRLGELFF